This note documents a single T cell receptor beta chain sequence. PCR involved 60 Vbeta and 13 Jbeta primers. This table comes from immunoSEQ multiplex PCR, and its TCRdb copy is limited to in-frame clones, with some not included. Found here are around 99,000 clones, under 80% of them singletons; the top ten hold roughly 8%. This sample is part of a study of cytomegalovirus exposure and HLA in healthy donors. Study information: Falling in the Caucasian-associated ancestry cluster were about 83% of a few hundred genotyped donors.

Germline CDR1 SGHTA, CDR2 FQGNSA. Trimming took off 5 bases at V and 3 bases at J, with 13 bases between the two ends. CDR3 length: 14 residues. This chain links TRBV7-2 with TRBJ1-1; perhaps TRBD1 as D (5 bases). This receptor was taken from a woman between 45 and 65 years old in good health and CMV-seropositive. Sequenced: PBMCs. The CDR3 DNA reads TGTGCCAGCAGCCCGCAGGGAGGCGACACTGAAGCTTTCTTT. Its translation: CASSPQGGDTEAFF.